The next 22 T cell receptor beta chains were all read from a single sample in a study of PD-1 blockade in classical Hodgkin lymphoma. Profiling relied on immunoSEQ multiplex PCR, and the TCRdb table lists in-frame clones only, not all of them. The sample lists 12,000 or so clones; approximately 85% were seen once. The time point is: cycle 4 day 1 (C4D1), after more than five weeks of nivolumab. Brentuximab vedotin exposure varied, and every patient relapsed after autologous stem cell transplantation. Applied to thawed PBMCs, magnetic negative selection was the method used to isolate CD8+ T cells. The material sequenced was CD8+ T cells from blood, taken before the fourth cycle of nivolumab. These receptors all come from a human donor with classical Hodgkin lymphoma. The donor label of this sample is uncertain.

This rearrangement joins TRBV27 to TRBJ2-7; D unresolved. This CDR3 has 15 residues. Germline CDR1 MNHEY, CDR2 SMNVEV (reference sequence). V shed 5 bases and J shed 2 bases, with 16 bases lying between them. The CDR3 sequence: CASSHGRVGAYEQYF. CDR3 DNA sequence: TGTGCCAGCAGTCACGGACGGGTCGGCGCCTACGAGCAGTACTTC.

As to this clone: At the DNA level, this CDR3 is encoded by other sequences in the same sample as well. This chain connects TRBV4-1 to TRBJ2-1, with 10 bases fitting TRBD2. J lost 8 bases, V lost 0 bases, and 4 bases had no gene match. The CDR3 consists of 15 residues. Germline V gene data show CDR1 as MGHRA and CDR2 as YSYEKL. The chain's CDR3 is CASSQESGRAYEQFF. The CDR3 region has the DNA TGCGCCAGCAGCCAAGAGAGCGGGAGGGCTTATGAGCAGTTCTTC.

The chain has TRBV28 and TRBJ2-2; 11 bases fit TRBD2. Germline assignment: CDR1 MDHEN and CDR2 SYDVKM. The CDR3 runs to 19 residues. The V segment lost 2 bases and the J segment 7 bases; nucleotides outside the gene matches: 15. CDR3 residues: CASSLPVPSGRRGGGELFF. The CDR3 DNA reads as TGTGCCAGCAGTTTACCAGTTCCTAGCGGGAGGAGAGGTGGCGGGGAGCTGTTTTTT. Using reference TRBV28 and TRBJ2-2 for the parts outside the CDR3, the full variable domain is DVKVTQSSRYLVKRTGEKVFLECVQDMDHENMFWYRQDPGLGLRLIYFSYDVKMKEKGDIPEGYSVSREKKERFSLILESASTNQTSMYLCASSLPVPSGRRGGGELFFGEGSRLTVL.

The chain carries TRBV9 and TRBJ2-5; TRBD2 matches 13 bases. The J segment lost 4 bases and the V segment lost 2 bases, leaving 11 bases of the junction unmatched. Germline-derived CDR1 and CDR2 are SGDLS and YYNGEE. The CDR3 is made up of 18 amino acids. The CDR3 region has the DNA TGTGCCAGCAGCGTTGGTGGACTAGCGGGAGACGGGCGAGAGACCCAGTACTTC. Its protein is CASSVGGLAGDGRETQYF.

This rearrangement joins TRBV4-2 to TRBJ2-5, with 12 bases identical to TRBD2. The V segment lost 5 bases and the J segment 5 bases; nucleotides outside the gene matches: 9. In germline, CDR1 is LGHNA, CDR2 YNFKEQ. The CDR3 has 16 residues. The CDR3, as DNA: TGTGCCAGCAGCAGTAGACTAGCGGGAGAAGGGGAGACCCAGTACTTC. Protein product: CASSSRLAGEGETQYF.

This chain uses TRBV6-5 with TRBJ1-1; a weak D match, TRBD1 (6 bases). The CDR3 runs 16 residues. Germline CDR1 is MNHEY and CDR2 is SVGAGI. Trimming removed 0 bases from V and 3 bases from J, with 14 bases in between. The CDR3 DNA follows: TGTGCCAGCAGTTACTCGGGGGCCTCCGGGGACACTGAAGCTTTCTTT. Translation gives CASSYSGASGDTEAFF.

The rearrangement links TRBV9 to TRBJ1-1; weak D call: TRBD1 (5 bases). This CDR3 has 12 amino acids. V was trimmed by 5 bases and J by 1 base, leaving 6 bases between them. Germline V gene lookup returns CDR1 SGDLS and CDR2 YYNGEE. The CDR3 loop is CASSGGNTEAFF. Here the CDR3 DNA reads TGTGCCAGCAGTGGGGGGAACACTGAAGCTTTCTTT.

The chain uses TRBV27 and TRBJ1-5; D is undetermined. The germline V gene encodes CDR1 MNHEY and CDR2 SMNVEV (reference sequence). Trimming left V 8 bases short and J 3 bases short, with 8 bases between. The CDR3 covers 12 residues. This CDR3 reads CASGTLNQPQHF. In DNA, the CDR3 is TGTGCCAGCGGAACACTCAATCAGCCCCAGCATTTT.

In regard to this clone: Compared with germline, one end of the junction differs, possibly owing to a read error. V gene TRBV7-7 combines with J gene TRBJ2-1; TRBD2 agrees at 9 bases. The germline V gene has CDR1 SSHAT and CDR2 FNYEAQ (reference sequence). There are 15 residues in the CDR3. The CDR3 DNA reads TGTGCTAGCAGCTTAGAACGGGGTAGCGGGAGTGAGCAGTTCTTC. Its protein product is CASSLERGSGSEQFF.

This clone was recorded a few times. This chain connects TRBV28 to TRBJ1-5; no firm D call. V shed 6 bases and J shed 1 base, with 16 bases lying between them. This CDR3 contains 16 residues. CDR1 is MDHEN, CDR2 SYDVKM, per germline. The CDR3, as DNA: TGTGCCAGCAGCACGAGGACGATGGCGAGCAATCAGCCCCAGCATTTT. Translated, it gives CASSTRTMASNQPQHF.

V and J are TRBV13 and TRBJ2-1, with TRBD2 as a possible D gene (5 bases). The CDR3 is 15 amino acids. Germline-derived CDR1 and CDR2 are PRHDT and FYEKMQ (reference sequence). The ends were cut back, 0 bases at V and 4 bases at J, with 10 bases in the middle. DNA of the CDR3: TGTGCCAGCAGCTTAGGGCAGACTACTTACAATGAGCAGTTCTTC. Protein product: CASSLGQTTYNEQFF. The full variable domain, its missing parts supplied by reference TRBV13 and TRBJ2-1, is AAGVIQSPRHLIKEKRETATLKCYPIPRHDTVYWYQQGPGQDPQFLISFYEKMQSDKGSIPDRFSAQQFSDYHSELNMSSLELGDSALYFCASSLGQTTYNEQFFGPGTRLTVL.

The chain has TRBV27 and TRBJ2-7; D unresolved. V dropped 0 bases and J dropped 3 bases, with 15 bases sitting between them. From germline, CDR1 is MNHEY and CDR2 SMNVEV (reference sequence). The CDR3 is made up of 16 amino acids. CDR3 DNA sequence: TGTGCCAGCAGTTTATCGTCGATAGGGCTGGGCTACGAGCAGTACTTC. Translation gives CASSLSSIGLGYEQYF.

V and J are TRBV4-1 and TRBJ1-1; tentatively, D is TRBD1 (5 bases). V lost 0 bases to trimming and J lost 1 base, with 21 bases between them. Looked up from germline, CDR1 is MGHRA and CDR2 is YSYEKL. This CDR3 has 19 amino acids. The CDR3 DNA reads as TGCGCCAGCAGCCAAGATCCCCCCGGGACCTTAGTCGGGAACACTGAAGCTTTCTTT. The encoded protein is CASSQDPPGTLVGNTEAFF.

The chain joins TRBV30 to TRBJ1-4; 10 bases are a match to TRBD1. The CDR3 has 14 residues. Germline CDR1 is GTSNPN and CDR2 is SVGIG (reference sequence). The V gene end was trimmed by 3 bases and the J gene end by 15 bases; junction bases not matched to a gene: 13. The CDR3 reads CAWSDGTGEGSVFF. DNA of the CDR3: TGTGCCTGGAGCGACGGGACAGGGGAAGGGTCAGTGTTTTTT. Looking up the rest from reference TRBV30 and TRBJ1-4 gives the full variable domain: SQTIHQWPATLVQPVGSPLSLECTVEGTSNPNLYWYRQAAGRGLQLLFYSVGIGQISSEVPQNLSASRPQDRQFILSSKKLLLSDSGFYLCAWSDGTGEGSVFFGSGTQLSVL.

The chain is built from TRBV5-1 and TRBJ2-3; either TRBD1 or TRBD2 may fit D (5 bases each). CDR3 length: 14 amino acids. V lost 2 bases and J lost 4, with 11 bases in between. Germline CDR1 and CDR2: SGHRS and YFSETQ. CDR3 nucleotides: TGCGCCAGCAGCTTTGAGGGGCCTGCAGATACGCAGTATTTT. Protein sequence: CASSFEGPADTQYF.

V is TRBV5-1 and J is TRBJ2-3; 7 nucleotides match TRBD2. The CDR3 is made up of 17 amino acids. Germline CDR1 and CDR2: SGHRS and YFSETQ. The V segment lost 0 bases and the J segment 4 bases; nucleotides outside the gene matches: 11. CDR3 in DNA: TGCGCCAGCAGCTTGGTGGAGTGGGGCGGGAGAGCAGATACGCAGTATTTT. It codes for CASSLVEWGGRADTQYF.

The chain has TRBV30 and TRBJ1-1; perhaps TRBD1 as D (5 bases). The CDR3 totals 15 residues. V was clipped by 2 bases and J by 0 bases, with 13 bases between them. CDR1 GTSNPN and CDR2 SVGIG come from the germline V gene (reference sequence). The CDR3 nucleotides are TGTGCCTGGAGTTCAGACAGTCCCATGAACACTGAAGCTTTCTTT. It is translated as CAWSSDSPMNTEAFF.

The chain recombines TRBV27 with TRBJ2-7; 11 bases are shared with TRBD2. This CDR3 has 15 amino acids. Germline V gene lookup returns CDR1 MNHEY and CDR2 SMNVEV (reference sequence). V lost 4 bases and J lost 5; bases outside the gene matches: 7. CDR3 nucleotide sequence: TGTGCCAGCAGTTCCTTAGCGGGAGGGCCTCACGAGCAGTACTTC. It is translated as CASSSLAGGPHEQYF.

The gene calls are TRBV9 and TRBJ2-3, with D possibly being TRBD2 (5 bases). The CDR3 loop spans 18 amino acids. The V gene's germline CDR1 is SGDLS and CDR2 YYNGEE. V was cut by 4 bases and J by 0 bases, with 21 bases left in between. The chain's CDR3 is CASSPSPTTTPSTDTQYF. CDR3 nucleotide sequence: TGTGCCAGCAGCCCCTCGCCCACGACTACCCCTAGCACAGATACGCAGTATTTT.

The J gene is TRBJ2-7, the V gene TRBV7-9, with a tentative D call TRBD1 (6 bases). The ends were cut back, 0 bases at V and 5 bases at J, with 17 bases in the middle. Germline CDR1 and CDR2: SEHNR and FQNEAQ (reference sequence). This CDR3 is 16 amino acids long. The CDR3 bases are TGTGCCAGCAGCTTAGCGCCGGCAGGGGCCCGCCACGAGCAGTACTTC. It is translated as CASSLAPAGARHEQYF.

The gene calls are TRBV5-5 and TRBJ2-7; D might be TRBD2 (5 bases). Germline values: CDR1 SGHKS, CDR2 YYEKEE (reference sequence). V was trimmed by 6 bases and J by 2 bases, leaving 12 bases between them. CDR3 length: 13 amino acids. The CDR3 nucleotides read TGTGCCAGCACCGGGGTGATAACCTACGAGCAGTACTTC. Translated: CASTGVITYEQYF.

V usage is TRBV19 and J usage is TRBJ1-1, with D possibly being TRBD1 (5 bases). Trimming left V 3 bases short and J 8 bases short, with 13 bases between. The CDR3 extends over 13 amino acids. CDR1 is LNHDA and CDR2 is SQIVND in the germline V gene (reference sequence). CDR3 sequence: CASSITRAPEAFF. The DNA of the CDR3 is TGTGCCAGTAGTATCACCAGGGCACCCGAAGCTTTCTTT.